The present T cell receptor beta chain was sequenced within a study of early T cells in non-severe SARS-CoV-2 infection. The overall study: The sequenced material was bulk RNA from unsorted whole blood, and its chains were unpaired. Study-wide findings and caveats: VDJdb matching skewed toward anti-spike CD8 responses, missing private and CD4 specificities.

The CDR3 is made up of 14 amino acids. CDR1 is LGHDT, CDR2 YNNKEL, per germline (reference sequence). Trimming cost V 6 bases and J 7 bases; bases outside gene matches: 5. The library protocol tagged individual cDNA molecules with unique molecular identifiers. TCRdb re-analysed the 5' RACE reads in MiXCR, keeping a single row per CDR3 protein. Of about 70,000 distinct CDR3 sequences listed, about 10% were seen once; the top ten hold over 3.5%. A word on this clonotype: Antigen: not known.

Sequences were obtained from whole blood. This TCR derives from an adult who was a healthcare worker with PCR-confirmed SARS-CoV-2 infection or an uninfected control (not recorded which). This chain links TRBV3-1 with TRBJ1-6; 8 bases match TRBD1. The CDR3 is CASSQDRANSPLHF. CDR3 bases: TGTGCCAGCAGTCAGGACAGGGCGAATTCACCCCTCCACTTT.